This entry describes one T cell receptor (beta chain). V lost 1 base and J lost 5, with 19 bases in between. Per the germline V gene, CDR1 is SGHDT and CDR2 is YYEEEE. CDR3 length equals 17 residues. This entry is derived from a study of OX40 agonist ivuxolimab in advanced cancers. Repertoires were generated with immunoSEQ multiplex PCR, while TCRdb's copy carries only in-frame clones and drops some. The data contain some 61,000 clones, about nine tenths of them seen just once; the ten biggest clones take up about 5.1%. The starting material was CD4+ or CD8+ T cells sorted from blood, obtained in a trial of the OX40 agonist ivuxolimab. This sequence originates from an adult with an advanced solid tumor such as melanoma, head and neck, liver or kidney cancer. The V gene is TRBV5-6, the J gene TRBJ2-1; the D gene is possibly TRBD2 (6 bases). The CDR3 reads CASSLPGVWETDNEQFF. In DNA form, the CDR3 reads TGTGCCAGCAGCTTGCCGGGGGTATGGGAGACCGACAATGAGCAGTTCTTC.